This T cell receptor beta chain is from a study of control samples from healthy donors and cancer patients. CDR3 size: 13 residues. The germline gives CDR1 SGHDT, CDR2 YYEEEE. With 6 bases removed from V and 4 bases from J, the gap between germline ends came to 13 bases. The protocol was immunoSEQ multiplex PCR, while the TCRdb copy is restricted to in-frame clones and leaves out a portion. The sample contains fewer than 200,000 clones, 88% of which appear only once. This TCR was sampled from a woman younger than 45 in good health. The rearrangement links TRBV5-6 to TRBJ1-1, with D unclear. The sequenced sample was blood. The CDR3 sequence: CASKGWSFTEAFF. The CDR3, as DNA: TGTGCCAGCAAGGGTTGGAGTTTCACTGAAGCTTTCTTT. Using reference TRBV5-6 and TRBJ1-1 for the parts outside the CDR3, the full variable domain is DAGVTQSPTHLIKTRGQQVTLRCSPKSGHDTVSWYQQALGQGPQFIFQYYEEEERQRGNFPDRFSGHQFPNYSSELNVNALLLGDSALYLCASKGWSFTEAFFGQGTRLTVV.